The rows below give T cell receptor beta chains drawn from one sample of a study of blood T cells in healthy people across ages. Via MiXCR, TCRdb re-called the 5' RACE reads, giving one row per CDR3 protein. The table includes fewer than 2,000,000 distinct CDR3 sequences, roughly two fifths detected once. Sequenced sample: blood. Every receptor here comes from a human donor in good health. Both conserved end residues are part of each CDR3. Each record gives: CDR3 protein, CDR3 DNA, D gene, V gene, CDR3 length, clone size, J gene. The D gene is left open where the match is weak. For some rows the clone size is stated as once, few or many, or as a class when expanded; others skip it.

CASSTGKGARGANVLTF,TGTGCCAGCAGCACGGGGAAGGGGGCGCGCGGGGCCAACGTCCTGACTTTC,-,TRBV21-1,17,few,TRBJ2-6
CASSVGVLRGNTGELFF,TGTGCCAGCAGCGTAGGGGTCCTACGAGGGAACACCGGGGAGCTGTTTTTT,-,TRBV9,17,-,TRBJ2-2
CASSGGESYNSPLHF,TGTGCCAGCAGCGGGGGGGAATCCTATAATTCACCCCTCCACTTT,-,TRBV7-2,15,once,TRBJ1-6
CASSPLWGAEETQYF,TGTGCCAGCTCACCCCTGTGGGGGGCTGAAGAGACCCAGTACTTC,-,TRBV18,15,-,TRBJ2-5
CAISGGVVDQPQHF,TGTGCCATCAGTGGAGGAGTGGTGGATCAGCCCCAGCATTTT,-,TRBV10-3,14,-,TRBJ1-5
CSARDRFLREKLFF,TGCAGTGCTAGAGATAGGTTTCTTCGTGAAAAACTGTTTTTT,-,TRBV20-1,14,few,TRBJ1-4
CASSLGNGYNEQFF,TGCGCCAGCAGCTTGGGTAACGGCTACAATGAGCAGTTCTTC,-,TRBV5-1,14,-,TRBJ2-1
CAWNREGRATYEQYF,TGTGCCTGGAACCGGGAGGGCAGGGCGACCTACGAGCAGTACTTC,TRBD2,TRBV30,15,-,TRBJ2-7
CASSLNPGQGSETQYF,TGTGCCAGCAGTTTAAACCCGGGACAGGGATCAGAGACCCAGTACTTC,TRBD1,TRBV6-5,16,few,TRBJ2-5
CASSFPINYGYTF,TGTGCCAGCAGTTTCCCCATTAACTATGGCTACACCTTC,-,TRBV12-3/TRBV12-4,13,-,TRBJ1-2
CAISDPDRGPYNEQFF,TGTGCCATCAGTGACCCGGACAGGGGGCCTTACAATGAGCAGTTCTTC,TRBD1,TRBV10-3,16,-,TRBJ2-1
CASSLNSGTSYNEQFF,TGCGCCAGCAGCTTGAATAGCGGGACCTCCTACAATGAGCAGTTCTTC,TRBD2,TRBV5-1,16,many,TRBJ2-1
CASSELLSYEQYF,TGTGCCAGCAGTGAATTGCTTTCCTACGAGCAGTACTTC,-,TRBV2,13,-,TRBJ2-7
CSARKVGRGIEQFF,TGCAGTGCTAGAAAGGTGGGGAGGGGGATTGAGCAGTTCTTC,-,TRBV20-1,14,-,TRBJ2-1
CASSPTDMPSYEQYF,TGTGCCAGCAGCCCGACAGATATGCCCTCCTACGAGCAGTACTTC,-,TRBV11-1,15,-,TRBJ2-7
CASSFREIETQYF,TGTGCCAGCAGTTTCCGGGAAATAGAGACCCAGTACTTC,-,TRBV28,13,-,TRBJ2-5
CASRLDWRGTQHF,TGTGCCAGCAGGTTAGATTGGCGGGGGACCCAGCATTTT,-,TRBV12-3/TRBV12-4,13,-,TRBJ1-5